This T cell receptor (beta chain) was profiled in a study of control samples from healthy donors and cancer patients. Trimming cost V 4 bases and J 7 bases; bases outside gene matches: 10. The CDR3 is 17 residues long. Germline CDR1 is MGHRA and CDR2 is YSYEKL. Sequencing was performed with immunoSEQ multiplex PCR; in TCRdb, only in-frame clones are kept and a portion is missing. The sample holds roughly 130,000 clones; less than 95% are singletons and the top ten take approximately 8.6%. The chain joins TRBV4-1 to TRBJ1-4; 12 positions agree with TRBD1. Sequencing was performed on blood. This clonotype was sampled from a man between 18 and 35 years old in good health. The CDR3 spells CASSRGTGGYRGEKLFF. The CDR3 coding sequence is TGCGCCAGCAGCCGAGGGACAGGGGGCTATCGTGGTGAAAAACTGTTTTTT.